The 4 T cell receptor beta chains in this list originate from one sample, sequenced in a study of T cells in Graves' hyperthyroidism and ophthalmopathy. RNA transcripts served as the template for amplifying TCR beta CDR3 regions. An initial round of RT-PCR targeting the TCR CDR3 relied on the HTBI primer set. TCRdb redid the calling of the multiplex PCR reads with MiXCR, one entry per CDR3 protein. Of about 380,000 distinct CDR3 sequences in the sample, roughly 13% are singletons; the top ten hold around 21%. The material sequenced was blood. The receptors here all came from a man aged 25 to 45 with Graves' hyperthyroidism that later progressed to Graves' ophthalmopathy.

This clonotype has just a few counts. This chain links TRBV15 with TRBJ1-5, with TRBD1 identical over 7 bases. Germline trimming cut 0 bases from V and 5 bases from J; bases unmatched to any gene: 4. The CDR3 is 15 amino acids. Germline V CDR1 and CDR2: LNHNV, YYDKDF (reference sequence). This CDR3 reads CATSRDRQGYQPQHF. In nucleotides, the CDR3 is TGTGCCACCAGCAGAGATCGACAGGGTTATCAGCCCCAGCATTTT.

This clonotype was found many times. V and J are TRBV5-1 and TRBJ1-1; D is perhaps TRBD1 (5 bases). This CDR3 spans 13 amino acids. V gave up 5 bases and J gave up 5 bases, with 13 bases separating them. Looked up from germline, CDR1 is SGHRS and CDR2 is YFSETQ. The CDR3 bases are TGCGCCAGCAGTGGTGAGGGGTTTACTGAAGCTTTCTTT. It codes for CASSGEGFTEAFF.

This clonotype was recorded a few times. V and J are TRBV19 and TRBJ2-7, with D possibly matching TRBD1 (5 bases). The CDR3 loop spans 15 amino acids. CDR1 and CDR2 from the germline V gene are LNHDA and SQIVND (reference sequence). With 0 bases removed from V and 2 bases from J, the gap between germline ends came to 11 bases. CDR3 loop: CASSIEPRQTYEQYF. The CDR3 region has the DNA TGTGCCAGTAGTATAGAGCCGAGACAGACCTACGAGCAGTACTTC.

The chain has TRBV7-6 and TRBJ1-5, with no clear D. Germline CDR1 SGHVS, CDR2 FNYEAQ. The CDR3 length is 14 residues. Trimming took 3 bases from V and 7 from J, leaving 13 bases between them. The CDR3 loop is CASSFFGPGQPQHF. The CDR3 DNA reads as TGTGCCAGCAGCTTTTTTGGGCCGGGCCAGCCCCAGCATTTT.